A selection of T cell receptor beta chains follows, all from one sample in a study of cytomegalovirus exposure and HLA in healthy donors. Libraries were prepared by immunoSEQ multiplex PCR; TCRdb keeps only in-frame clonotypes and omits some of them. Seen here are some 180,000 clones, roughly two thirds observed once, and the top ten hold 5% to 5.5%. The sample comprised PBMCs. All receptors derive from a woman between 18 and 30 years old in good health and CMV-seropositive. The CDR3 runs from the conserved cysteine through the conserved F or W. Each record gives: J gene, V gene, clone size, D gene, CDR3 protein, CDR3 DNA. D genes are given only for firm matches. The listing skips clone size in some rows; elsewhere it reads once, few, many or a size class.

TRBJ2-7 | TRBV7-9 | - | TRBD2 | CASGKSGEGYEQYF | TGTGCCAGCGGAAAAAGCGGGGAGGGCTACGAGCAGTACTTC
TRBJ2-1 | TRBV2 | - | - | CASRAGANNEQFF | TGTGCCAGCAGGGCGGGGGCCAACAATGAGCAGTTCTTC
TRBJ2-7 | TRBV7-3 | - | TRBD1 | CASSPHEGAYEQYF | TGTGCCAGCAGCCCGCATGAGGGGGCGTACGAGCAGTACTTC
TRBJ1-2 | TRBV5-1 | once | - | CASSLFSGHPASDTF | TGCGCCAGCAGCTTGTTCAGCGGCCATCCAGCAAGTGACACCTTC
TRBJ1-2 | TRBV2 | - | - | CASSRTAGYTF | TGTGCCAGCAGCCGGACAGCAGGCTACACCTTC
TRBJ2-7 | TRBV6-5 | - | TRBD1 | CASGQGTYEQYF | TGTGCCAGCGGACAGGGAACCTACGAGCAGTACTTC
TRBJ2-1 | TRBV5-1 | - | TRBD2 | CASSRLAGDYNEQFF | TGCGCCAGCAGCAGGCTAGCGGGGGACTACAATGAGCAGTTCTTC
TRBJ2-7 | TRBV25-1 | few | - | CASSEFGGLDEQYF | TGTGCCAGCAGTGAATTCGGAGGGCTCGACGAGCAGTACTTC
TRBJ2-5 | TRBV30 | - | - | CAWTYQETQYF | TGTGCCTGGACCTACCAAGAGACCCAGTACTTC
TRBJ1-5 | TRBV2 | - | - | CASSLGTQNQPQHF | TGTGCCAGCAGTCTCGGGACACAAAATCAGCCCCAGCATTTT
TRBJ2-7 | TRBV4-2 | - | TRBD2 | CASSYGTSGDSYEQYF | TGTGCCAGCAGCTATGGGACTAGCGGGGATTCCTACGAGCAGTACTTC
TRBJ1-1 | TRBV14 | - | - | CASSPGQLNTEAFF | TGTGCCAGCAGTCCTGGACAGTTGAACACTGAAGCTTTCTTT
TRBJ1-4 | TRBV4-3 | - | - | CASSQDFGPNYEKLFF | TGCGCCAGCAGCCAAGATTTCGGCCCTAACTACGAAAAACTGTTTTTT
TRBJ1-1 | TRBV5-1 | - | TRBD1 | CASSLVDLVTGISQRTEAFF | TGCGCCAGCAGCTTGGTCGATCTTGTGACAGGGATTTCGCAGCGCACTGAAGCTTTCTTT
TRBJ2-7 | TRBV28 | - | TRBD1 | CASSPLPGQGAYEQYF | TGTGCCAGCAGTCCCCTCCCGGGACAGGGGGCCTACGAGCAGTACTTC
TRBJ1-6 | TRBV28 | - | - | CATRGSTSYNSPLHF | TGTGCCACCCGAGGGAGTACCTCCTATAATTCACCTCTCCACTTT
TRBJ2-5 | TRBV4-3 | - | - | CASSQRTAQETQYF | TGCGCCAGCAGCCAACGTACAGCCCAAGAGACCCAGTACTTC
TRBJ2-1 | TRBV4-1 | - | TRBD2 | CASSQGLAGGHNEQFF | TGCGCCAGCAGCCAAGGACTAGCGGGGGGCCACAATGAGCAGTTCTTC
TRBJ2-7 | TRBV14 | - | - | CASSRRAGYEQYF | TGTGCCAGCAGCCGCAGGGCTGGCTACGAGCAGTACTTC
TRBJ1-5 | TRBV28 | - | TRBD1 | CASSKNTGVGQPQHF | TGTGCCAGCAGTAAAAATACAGGGGTGGGACAGCCCCAGCATTTT
TRBJ2-2 | TRBV4-3 | few | - | CASSQGGQSPLTGELFF | TGCGCCAGCAGCCAGGGGGGACAGTCGCCCCTCACCGGGGAGCTGTTTTTT
TRBJ2-3 | TRBV4-3 | - | - | CASSLRGAGEGTDTQYF | TGCGCCAGCAGCCTCCGGGGGGCGGGAGAGGGCACAGATACGCAGTATTTT
TRBJ1-3 | TRBV6-6 | - | - | CASSYATGLSGNTIYF | TGTGCCAGCAGTTACGCGACAGGCCTCTCTGGAAACACCATATATTTT
TRBJ1-2 | TRBV19 | - | - | CASSIRVSDGYTF | TGTGCCAGTAGTATCAGGGTTTCTGATGGCTACACCTTC
TRBJ2-7 | TRBV7-3 | - | TRBD1 | CASSLSGDREGEQYF | TGTGCCAGCAGCTTGTCGGGGGACAGGGAGGGCGAGCAGTACTTC
TRBJ2-5 | TRBV2 | - | - | CASSERGRVGETQYF | TGTGCCAGCAGTGAGCGGGGCAGGGTCGGGGAGACCCAGTACTTC
TRBJ1-2 | TRBV29-1 | - | - | CSVEETDYGYTF | TGCAGCGTTGAGGAGACGGATTATGGCTACACCTTC
TRBJ1-2 | TRBV5-6 | - | TRBD1 | CASRIDRGQPYGYTF | TGTGCCAGCAGGATCGACAGGGGACAACCTTATGGCTACACCTTC
TRBJ1-1 | TRBV5-5 | - | - | CASTDPRTAMNTEAFF | TGTGCCAGCACCGATCCTCGGACAGCCATGAACACTGAAGCTTTCTTT
TRBJ2-7 | TRBV5-6 | - | - | CASSFGRGSVEQYF | TGTGCCAGCAGCTTTGGGAGGGGGTCAGTCGAGCAGTACTTC
TRBJ2-7 | TRBV12-1 | few | - | CASSFDRYEQYF | TGTGCCAGCAGCTTCGACAGGTACGAGCAGTACTTC
TRBJ2-3 | TRBV7-9 | - | TRBD2 | CASSLGRASGYTDTQYF | TGTGCCAGCAGCTTAGGTCGCGCTAGCGGATACACAGATACGCAGTATTTT
TRBJ1-1 | TRBV7-3 | - | - | CASSSSGNTEAFF | TGTGCCAGCAGCTCATCAGGGAACACTGAAGCTTTCTTT
TRBJ1-2 | TRBV27 | - | - | CASSLFAVNYGYTF | TGTGCCAGCAGTTTATTTGCGGTGAACTATGGCTACACCTTC
TRBJ2-7 | TRBV6-5 | - | TRBD1 | CASSLQDRPPYEQYF | TGTGCCAGCAGTCTGCAGGACAGGCCACCCTACGAGCAGTACTTC
TRBJ1-2 | TRBV7-2 | once | TRBD1 | CASSLGQGSGGYTF | TGTGCCAGCAGCTTAGGACAGGGGTCGGGCGGCTACACCTTC
TRBJ1-1 | TRBV7-9 | few | TRBD1 | CASSRTGGTEAFF | TGTGCCAGCAGCCGGACAGGGGGCACTGAAGCTTTCTTT
TRBJ1-2 | TRBV6-5 | - | - | CASSDLREGGGYTF | TGTGCCAGCAGCGACCTCAGGGAAGGTGGTGGCTACACCTTC
TRBJ1-1 | TRBV6-5 | - | - | CASSYSRDVTEAFF | TGTGCCAGCAGTTACTCGCGGGACGTCACTGAAGCTTTCTTT
TRBJ2-3 | TRBV10-2 | - | - | CASDGGRGRGTDTQYF | TGCGCCAGCGACGGAGGGCGGGGAAGGGGCACAGATACGCAGTATTTT
TRBJ2-7 | TRBV5-1 | few | TRBD2 | CASSLAGGSSYEQYF | TGCGCCAGCAGCTTGGCGGGGGGGAGCTCCTACGAGCAGTACTTC
TRBJ1-1 | TRBV6-5 | - | TRBD1 | CASSYSSGGITEAFF | TGTGCCAGCAGTTACTCCTCAGGGGGCATTACTGAAGCTTTCTTT
TRBJ2-3 | TRBV4-2 | - | TRBD2 | CASSRLEGLAGGRSDTQYF | TGTGCCAGCAGCCGACTTGAGGGACTAGCGGGGGGAAGGTCAGATACGCAGTATTTT
TRBJ1-1 | TRBV5-4 | - | TRBD1 | CASSLGGDRNTEAFF | TGTGCCAGCAGCTTGGGGGGGGACAGGAACACTGAAGCTTTCTTT
TRBJ2-1 | TRBV6-4 | - | - | CASSDHRGGEQFF | TGTGCCAGCAGTGATCACAGGGGAGGTGAGCAGTTCTTC
TRBJ1-2 | TRBV11-2 | - | - | CASSLDYAGPGGYTF | TGTGCCAGCAGCTTAGATTACGCGGGACCGGGCGGCTACACCTTC
TRBJ1-1 | TRBV7-9 | - | TRBD1 | CSSSLGRRDRGLLGTEAFF | TGTTCCAGCAGCTTAGGGCGTCGGGACAGGGGTTTATTGGGTACTGAAGCTTTCTTT
TRBJ1-6 | TRBV27 | once | - | CASSLIAANSPLHF | TGTGCCAGCAGTTTGATAGCCGCCAATTCACCCCTCCACTTT
TRBJ1-1 | TRBV7-2 | - | TRBD1 | CASSPDRATEAFF | TGTGCCAGCAGCCCCGACAGGGCCACTGAAGCTTTCTTT